This T cell receptor (beta chain) was observed in a study of siplizumab effects on memory and regulatory T cells. The length of the CDR3 is 17 residues. From germline, CDR1 is MGHRA and CDR2 YSYEKL. Trimming cost V 2 bases and J 6 bases, with 19 bases left between them. On this clone: What it binds is unknown.

Generated by immunoSEQ multiplex PCR, the TCRdb table keeps only in-frame clones and is missing some. The profile shows some 100,000 clones, more than 85% of them singletons. General observations from the study: Siplizumab caused a significant drop in alloreactive sequences traceable to unstimulated CD4+ memory cells. In controls, 26.9% of mappable alloreactive CD4+ clones were Treg-derived on average, versus roughly 74% with siplizumab. Naive-or-memory phenotypes were unassignable for roughly 80-97% of proliferating CD4+ or CD8+ clones. Naive T cells looked more diverse than memory cells, and they looked like major contributors to the alloresponse.

The rearrangement uses TRBV4-1 and TRBJ1-4; TRBD1 might be the D (6 bases). Sequenced input: CD4+ T cells sorted from blood. The source of this sequence is a human donor in good health. Some clones in this sample may be carry-over from other donors' samples. CDR3 coding DNA: TGCGCCAGCAGCCAAATTACAGGGCTTGGGGGGGATGAAAAACTGTTTTTT. This sequence encodes CASSQITGLGGDEKLFF.